Listed here are 10 T cell receptor beta chains from one sample, sequenced in a study of post-analysis software for immune sequencing data. Study-wide points: Patients carried a handful of TRBV segments more frequently than controls did, and TRBV5-6, TRBV5-1 and TRBV20-1 were among them.

Every TCR beta cDNA library bore unique molecular identifiers. TCRdb analysed the PCR reads with MiXCR anew, one entry per CDR3 protein. The repertoire holds roughly 540,000 distinct CDR3 sequences, with roughly 34% as singletons. Antigens of these TCRs are unknown. The sequenced sample was blood. The source is a girl aged 2-17 years with multiple sclerosis.

As DNA, the CDR3 is TGTGCCAGCAGTTACTCCCGCGGGGGGGCGAGGAATGAGCAGTTCTTC. It codes for CASSYSRGGARNEQFF. The genes are TRBV6-5 and TRBJ2-1; 9 nucleotides agree with TRBD2. Per the germline V gene, CDR1 is MNHEY and CDR2 is SVGAGI. The V segment lost 0 bases and the J segment 7 bases; nucleotides outside the gene matches: 7. CDR3 size: 16 residues.

The genes are TRBV5-1 and TRBJ2-5; tentatively, D is TRBD1 or TRBD2 (7 bases each). V lost 7 bases, J lost 0 bases, and 16 bases lay in between. CDR1 and CDR2 from the germline V gene are SGHRS and YFSETQ. CDR3 length equals 15 residues. DNA of the CDR3: TGCGCCAGCGGCAGCGGGACAGCGTACCAAGAGACCCAGTACTTC. This translates into CASGSGTAYQETQYF. Based on the CDR3 plus reference TRBV5-1 and TRBJ2-5, the full variable domain is KAGVTQTPRYLIKTRGQQVTLSCSPISGHRSVSWYQQTPGQGLQFLFEYFSETQRNKGNFPGRFSGRQFSNSRSEMNVSTLELGDSALYLCASGSGTAYQETQYFGPGTRLLVL.

This clonotype was recorded a few times. This sequence joins TRBV20-1 and TRBJ2-7; D may be TRBD2 (5 bases). Germline CDR1 DFQATT, CDR2 SNEGSKA (reference sequence). The CDR3 has 13 residues. Trimming shortened V by 0 bases and J by 7 bases, and 13 bases separated the two germline ends. The CDR3 DNA reads as TGCAGTGCTAGAGAGGGAGCTCTACGAGAGCAGTACTTC. Its translation: CSAREGALREQYF.

The V gene is TRBV10-3, the J gene TRBJ1-2; 9 bases match TRBD1. This CDR3 is 14 amino acids long. Germline CDR1 ENHRY, CDR2 SYGVKD. Trimming removed 6 bases from V and 6 bases from J; junction bases left unmatched: 8. The CDR3 spells CAIRSRDREDGYTF. The DNA for the CDR3 is TGTGCCATCAGGTCCCGGGACAGGGAGGATGGCTACACCTTC.

J is TRBJ2-1 and V is TRBV5-1; perhaps TRBD2 as D (5 bases). V lost 3 bases and J 6 bases, leaving 19 bases between the germline ends. The germline gives CDR1 SGHRS, CDR2 YFSETQ. This CDR3 is 16 amino acids long. The CDR3: CASSSLFGQEVNEQFF. CDR3 coding DNA: TGCGCCAGCAGCTCCCTGTTCGGGCAGGAGGTCAATGAGCAGTTCTTC.

Only a few counts were recorded for this clonotype. The genes are TRBV28 and TRBJ1-2, with D uncertain. Per germline, CDR1 MDHEN and CDR2 SYDVKM. There are 14 residues in the CDR3. The V and J ends lost 4 bases and 4 bases respectively, with 13 bases between them. The CDR3 here is CASSSAGESYGYTF. The DNA of the CDR3 is TGTGCCAGCAGTTCCGCCGGGGAAAGCTATGGCTACACCTTC.

This clonotype was found many times. The J gene is TRBJ2-7, the V gene TRBV20-1; possibly TRBD1 for D (5 bases). This CDR3 spans 11 amino acids. CDR1 and CDR2 (germline): DFQATT, SNEGSKA (reference sequence). V lost 6 bases to trimming and J lost 0 bases, with 6 bases between them. This CDR3 reads CSADSSYEQYF. In nucleotides, the CDR3 is TGCAGTGCCGACAGCTCCTACGAGCAGTACTTC.

V gene TRBV9 combines with J gene TRBJ2-2; 8 nucleotides line up with TRBD1. CDR3 length: 15 residues. The V gene end was trimmed by 3 bases and the J gene end by 5 bases; junction bases not matched to a gene: 6. From germline, CDR1 is SGDLS and CDR2 YYNGEE. CDR3 sequence: CASSGRTGKTGELFF. CDR3 nucleotides: TGTGCCAGCAGCGGACGGACAGGGAAGACCGGGGAGCTGTTTTTT.

The chain has TRBV5-1 and TRBJ1-1; the D gene is possibly TRBD1 (6 bases). Germline V lookup: CDR1 SGHRS, CDR2 YFSETQ. This CDR3 is 14 amino acids long. V was pared by 7 bases and J by 2 bases, with 15 bases between. This chain's CDR3 is CASRRGPTNTEAFF. DNA for the CDR3: TGCGCCAGCCGCCGGGGGCCTACCAACACTGAAGCTTTCTTT. The complete variable domain, with remaining parts taken from reference TRBV5-1 and TRBJ1-1, reads KAGVTQTPRYLIKTRGQQVTLSCSPISGHRSVSWYQQTPGQGLQFLFEYFSETQRNKGNFPGRFSGRQFSNSRSEMNVSTLELGDSALYLCASRRGPTNTEAFFGQGTRLTVV.

This clonotype has only a few counts. The chain has TRBV28 and TRBJ2-1, with 11 positions matching TRBD2. Germline CDR1 and CDR2: MDHEN and SYDVKM. V lost 2 bases, J lost 8 bases, and 8 bases stayed unmatched. This CDR3 spans 16 amino acids. The CDR3 reads CASSLGLAGGHHEQFF. The CDR3 DNA is TGTGCCAGCAGTTTAGGGCTAGCGGGGGGCCACCATGAGCAGTTCTTC. The full variable domain, completed using reference TRBV28 and TRBJ2-1, is DVKVTQSSRYLVKRTGEKVFLECVQDMDHENMFWYRQDPGLGLRLIYFSYDVKMKEKGDIPEGYSVSREKKERFSLILESASTNQTSMYLCASSLGLAGGHHEQFFGPGTRLTVL.